The TCR beta chain described here comes from a study of T cells in Graves' hyperthyroidism and ophthalmopathy. Authors of the study amplified TCR beta CDR3 regions from RNA transcripts. During a first-round RT-PCR of the TCR CDR3, the HTBI primer set was used. TCRdb independently ran MiXCR on the multiplex PCR reads; one entry per CDR3 protein. The sample has around 570,000 distinct CDR3 sequences, 15% to 20% seen once. General study results and limits: The model foresaw ophthalmopathy a median roughly 6 months prior to onset.

Comment on this clonotype: What it binds is unknown. This may arise from a read error, as a much more abundant clone is one base away.

The length of the CDR3 is 15 residues. Germline V gene lookup returns CDR1 MNHNS and CDR2 SASEGT. The TCR was taken from a man aged 40-55 years with Graves' ophthalmopathy. Source material: blood. The chain uses TRBV6-1 and TRBJ1-2, with 10 bases fitting TRBD1. The CDR3 protein is CASSPTTGGSYDYTF. The CDR3 DNA follows: TGTGCCAGCAGCCCCACGACAGGGGGCAGCTATGACTACACCTTC.